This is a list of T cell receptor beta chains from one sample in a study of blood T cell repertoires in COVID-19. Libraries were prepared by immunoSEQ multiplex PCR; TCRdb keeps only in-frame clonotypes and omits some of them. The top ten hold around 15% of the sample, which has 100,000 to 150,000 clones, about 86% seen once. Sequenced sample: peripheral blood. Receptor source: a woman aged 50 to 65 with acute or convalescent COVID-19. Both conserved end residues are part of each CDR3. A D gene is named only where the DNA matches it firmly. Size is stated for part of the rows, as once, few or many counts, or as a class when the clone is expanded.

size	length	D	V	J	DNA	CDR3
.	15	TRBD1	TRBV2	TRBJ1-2	TGTGCCAGCAGCGGGACAGGGAACCTTAACTATGGCTACACCTTC	CASSGTGNLNYGYTF
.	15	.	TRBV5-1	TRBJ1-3	TGCGCCAGCAGCCCACAGGCCCCCTCTGGAAACACCATATATTTT	CASSPQAPSGNTIYF
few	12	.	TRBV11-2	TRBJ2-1	TGTGCCAGCAGCCTTGGGGCTAATGAGCAGTTCTTC	CASSLGANEQFF
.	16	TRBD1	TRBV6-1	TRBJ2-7	TGTGCCAGCAGTGCGTCGGGACAGGGAGGATCCTACGAGCAGTACTTC	CASSASGQGGSYEQYF
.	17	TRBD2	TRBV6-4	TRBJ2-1	TGTGCCAGCAGTGCTACCCCGGGGGGGAGCTCCTACAATGAGCAGTTCTTC	CASSATPGGSSYNEQFF
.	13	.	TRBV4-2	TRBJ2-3	TGTGCCAGCAGCCCAGGAGGGGAGCGTACGCAGTATTTT	CASSPGGERTQYF
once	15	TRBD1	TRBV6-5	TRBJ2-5	TGTGCCAGCAGTAGACAGGGGGCAATCCAAGAGACCCAGTACTTC	CASSRQGAIQETQYF
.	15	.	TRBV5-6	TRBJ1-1	TGTGCCAGCAGCTTACCAACAGGGCCGAACACTGAAGCTTTCTTT	CASSLPTGPNTEAFF
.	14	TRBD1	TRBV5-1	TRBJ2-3	TGCGCCAGCGCCAACAGGGGATCATCTGATACGCAGTATTTT	CASANRGSSDTQYF
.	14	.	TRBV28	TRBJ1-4	TGTGCCAGCAGTTCTGTTAGAGCTAATGAAAAACTGTTTTTT	CASSSVRANEKLFF
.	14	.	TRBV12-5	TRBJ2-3	TGTGCTAGTGGTTTGGGAAACTACCCCGATACGCAGTATTTT	CASGLGNYPDTQYF
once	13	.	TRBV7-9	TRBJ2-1	TGTGCCAGCAGATGGGGAGATCAGAATGAGCAGTTCTTC	CASRWGDQNEQFF
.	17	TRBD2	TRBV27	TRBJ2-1	TGTGCCAGCAGTCGGTGGATCGTCCGGGGGGATTTAAATGAGCAGTTCTTC	CASSRWIVRGDLNEQFF
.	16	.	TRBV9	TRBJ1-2	TGTGCCAGCAGCGTAGCGCCGGACGGACTGAACTATGGCTACACCTTC	CASSVAPDGLNYGYTF
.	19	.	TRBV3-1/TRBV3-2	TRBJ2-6	TGTGCCAGCAGCCAAGAAACGACAGCTATTCCCTCTGGGGCCAACGTCCTGACTTTC	CASSQETTAIPSGANVLTF
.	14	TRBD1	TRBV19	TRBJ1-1	TGTGCCAGTAGCCCATCACAGGGGGCGACTGAAGCTTTCTTT	CASSPSQGATEAFF
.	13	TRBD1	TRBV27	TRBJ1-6	TGTGCCAGCAGTCCAACAGGGGTATCACCCCTCCACTTT	CASSPTGVSPLHF
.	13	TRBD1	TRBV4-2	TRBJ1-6	TGTGCCAGCAGCCGGACAGGGAATTCACCCCTCCACTTT	CASSRTGNSPLHF
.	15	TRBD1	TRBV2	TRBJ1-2	TGTGCCAGCATTCTGGGGACAGGGGGCAACTATGGCTACACCTTC	CASILGTGGNYGYTF
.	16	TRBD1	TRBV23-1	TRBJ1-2	TGCGCCAGCAGTTCCCACGTACAGGGGGCGAGCTATGGCTACACCTTC	CASSSHVQGASYGYTF
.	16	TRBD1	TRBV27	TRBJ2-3	TGTGCCAGCAGCATGCGGGGACAGGGGAGACGAGATACGCAGTATTTT	CASSMRGQGRRDTQYF
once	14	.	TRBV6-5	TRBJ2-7	TGTGCCAGCAGTCGGACACCCCCGGCCGTCGAGCAGTACTTC	CASSRTPPAVEQYF
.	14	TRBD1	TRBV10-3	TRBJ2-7	TGTGCCATACAACGGGACAGAAGCTCCTACGAGCAGTACTTC	CAIQRDRSSYEQYF
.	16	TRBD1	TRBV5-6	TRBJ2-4	TGTGCCAGCAGCACTTACTGGACAGGGCAATCGGACATTCAGTACTTC	CASSTYWTGQSDIQYF
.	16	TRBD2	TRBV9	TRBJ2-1	TGTGCCAGCAGCGTAGCTACTAGCGGGGGGGTAAGTGAGCAGTTCTTC	CASSVATSGGVSEQFF
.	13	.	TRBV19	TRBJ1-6	TGTGCCAGTAGTATGTTGACAGCGGGGGCCCTCCACTTT	CASSMLTAGALHF
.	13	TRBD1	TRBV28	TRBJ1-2	TGTGCCAGCAGGCAACAGGGGAACTATGGCTACACCTTC	CASRQQGNYGYTF
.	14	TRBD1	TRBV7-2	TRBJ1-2	TGTGCCAGCAGCTTACAGACAGGGGAGGCTGGCTACACCTTC	CASSLQTGEAGYTF
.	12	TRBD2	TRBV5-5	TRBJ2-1	TGTGCCAGCAGCTTAGCGGGGGATGAGCAGTTCTTC	CASSLAGDEQFF
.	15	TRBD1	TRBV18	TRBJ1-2	TGTGCCAGCTCACCACTCGACAGGGGGAGCTATGGCTACACCTTC	CASSPLDRGSYGYTF
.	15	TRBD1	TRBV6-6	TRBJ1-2	TGTGCCAGCAGTTACGTCGGACAGGTCGGAGATGGCTACACCTTC	CASSYVGQVGDGYTF
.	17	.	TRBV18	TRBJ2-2	TGTGCCAGCTCACCCCGAGCGGTACAGGGAGGGCCCGGGGAGCTGTTTTTT	CASSPRAVQGGPGELFF
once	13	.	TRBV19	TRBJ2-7	TGTGCCAGTAGTATCCAGAATTCCTACGAGCAGTACTTC	CASSIQNSYEQYF
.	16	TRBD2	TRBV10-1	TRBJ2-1	TGCGCCAGCAGTGAGAACAGCGGGGGGGCCTTGGTTGAGCAGTTCTTC	CASSENSGGALVEQFF
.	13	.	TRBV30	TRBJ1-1	TGTGCCTGGAGTGTACAGGCGGCCACTGAAGCTTTCTTT	CAWSVQAATEAFF
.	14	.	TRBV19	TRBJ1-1	TGTGCCAGTACCCTCAGCGCGGGTCGGACTGAAGCTTTCTTT	CASTLSAGRTEAFF
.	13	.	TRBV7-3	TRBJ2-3	TGTGCCAGCAGCCACAGTAGCACAGATACGCAGTATTTT	CASSHSSTDTQYF
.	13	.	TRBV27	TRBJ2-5	TGTGCCAGCAAACCGACAGGAGCAGAGACCCAGTACTTC	CASKPTGAETQYF
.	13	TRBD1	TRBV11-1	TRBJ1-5	TGTGCCAGCAGCCTGGACAGGGCTCAGCCCCAGCATTTT	CASSLDRAQPQHF
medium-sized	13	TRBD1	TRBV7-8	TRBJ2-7	TGTGCCAGCAGCTTAGGAGGGGGCTGGGAGCAGTACTTC	CASSLGGGWEQYF
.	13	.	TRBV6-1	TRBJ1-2	TGTGCCAGCAGTGAACAGGGCGGCTATGGCTACACCTTC	CASSEQGGYGYTF
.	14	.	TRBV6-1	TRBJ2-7	TGTGCCAGCAGAATGAGGGACTTGACCTACGAGCAGTACTTC	CASRMRDLTYEQYF